The entry that follows covers one T cell receptor (beta chain) sequence. Its target is not known. The PCR employed 60 Vbeta primers together with 13 Jbeta primers. Measured with immunoSEQ multiplex PCR; TCRdb has only the in-frame clones, and not every one. The top ten hold roughly 3.1% of the sample, which has fewer than 150,000 clones, around 75% seen once. The source of the sample is a study of cytomegalovirus exposure and HLA in healthy donors. General study points: The authors later found TCR association rates varying by HLA locus, with DRB1 most and HLA-C fewest.

V shed 0 bases, J shed 8 bases, and the junction held 12 bases outside the gene matches. This CDR3 has 17 residues. The V gene's germline CDR1 is SGHRS and CDR2 YFSETQ. The chain has TRBV5-1 and TRBJ2-1; TRBD2 matches 9 bases. The sequence derives from a man aged 25-45 years in good health and CMV-seronegative. The specimen was PBMCs. CDR3 protein: CASSLGGVAGGQYEQFF. The CDR3 DNA is TGCGCCAGCAGCTTGGGAGGCGTCGCGGGAGGGCAGTATGAGCAGTTCTTC.